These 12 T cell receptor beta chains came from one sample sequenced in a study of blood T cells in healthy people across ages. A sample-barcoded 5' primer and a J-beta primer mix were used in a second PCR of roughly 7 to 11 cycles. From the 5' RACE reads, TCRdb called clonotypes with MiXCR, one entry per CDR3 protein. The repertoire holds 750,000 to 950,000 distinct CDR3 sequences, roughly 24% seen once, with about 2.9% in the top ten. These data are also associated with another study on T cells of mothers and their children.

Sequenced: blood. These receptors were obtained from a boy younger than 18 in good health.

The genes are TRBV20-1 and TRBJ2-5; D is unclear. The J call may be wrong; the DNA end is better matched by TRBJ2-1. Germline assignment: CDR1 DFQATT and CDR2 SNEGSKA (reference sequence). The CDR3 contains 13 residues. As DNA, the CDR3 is TGCAGTGGCCTCTGGGCACTCGGCAATGAGCAGTTCTTC. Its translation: CSGLWALGNEQFF.

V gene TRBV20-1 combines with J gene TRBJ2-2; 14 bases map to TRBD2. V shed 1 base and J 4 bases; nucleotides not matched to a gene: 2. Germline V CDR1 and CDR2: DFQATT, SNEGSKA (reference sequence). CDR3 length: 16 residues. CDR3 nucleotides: TGCAGTGCTAGAGGGACTAGCGGGGGGCCCACCGGGGAGCTGTTTTTT. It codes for CSARGTSGGPTGELFF.

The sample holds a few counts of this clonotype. The CDR3 sequence is CASSSPSLAGGETQYF. CDR3 DNA: TGTGCCAGCAGTTCCCCATCTCTAGCGGGGGGGGAGACCCAGTACTTC. The chain employs TRBV28 and TRBJ2-7, with 12 bases lining up with TRBD2. The DNA end is more similar to TRBJ2-5, so the J call may be wrong. This CDR3 contains 16 residues. Germline V lookup: CDR1 MDHEN, CDR2 SYDVKM.

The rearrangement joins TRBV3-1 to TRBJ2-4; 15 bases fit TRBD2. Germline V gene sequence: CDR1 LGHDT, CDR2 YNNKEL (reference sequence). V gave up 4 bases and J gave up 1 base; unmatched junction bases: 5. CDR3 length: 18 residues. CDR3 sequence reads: CASSLGTSGGIAKNIQYF. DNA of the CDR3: TGTGCCAGCAGCCTTGGGACTAGCGGGGGGATTGCCAAAAACATTCAGTACTTC.

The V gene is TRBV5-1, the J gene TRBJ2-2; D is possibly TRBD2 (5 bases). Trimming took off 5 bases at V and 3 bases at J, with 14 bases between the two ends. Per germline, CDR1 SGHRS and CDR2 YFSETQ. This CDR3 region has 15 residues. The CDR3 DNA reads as TGCGCCAGCAGGAGGACGGGGATGGACACCGGGGAGCTGTTTTTT. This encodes CASRRTGMDTGELFF.

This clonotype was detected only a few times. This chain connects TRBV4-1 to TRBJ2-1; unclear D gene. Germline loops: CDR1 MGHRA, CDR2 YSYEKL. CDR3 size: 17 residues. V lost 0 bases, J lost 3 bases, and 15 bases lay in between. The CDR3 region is CASSQEDLDRYYNEQFF. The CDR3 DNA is TGCGCCAGCAGCCAAGAAGATCTAGATCGATACTACAATGAGCAGTTCTTC.

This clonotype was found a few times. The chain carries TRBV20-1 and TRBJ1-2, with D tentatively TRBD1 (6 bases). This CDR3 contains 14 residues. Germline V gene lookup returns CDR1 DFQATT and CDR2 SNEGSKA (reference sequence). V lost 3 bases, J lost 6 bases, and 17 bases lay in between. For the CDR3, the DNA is TGCAGTGCTAGTCCAGGGGCCGCGCATCATGGCTACACCTTC. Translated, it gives CSASPGAAHHGYTF.

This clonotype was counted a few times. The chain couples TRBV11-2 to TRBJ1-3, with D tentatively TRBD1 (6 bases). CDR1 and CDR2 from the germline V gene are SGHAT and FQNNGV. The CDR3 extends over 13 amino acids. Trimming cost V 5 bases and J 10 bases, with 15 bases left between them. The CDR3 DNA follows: TGTGCCAGCAGCCTGAGGACAGCCATGACCATATATTTT. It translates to CASSLRTAMTIYF.

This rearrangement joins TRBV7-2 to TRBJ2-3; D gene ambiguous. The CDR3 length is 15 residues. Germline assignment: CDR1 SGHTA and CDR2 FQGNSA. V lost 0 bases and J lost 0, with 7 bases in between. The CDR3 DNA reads TGTGCCAGCAGCTTAGCCGCAACTAGCACAGATACGCAGTATTTT. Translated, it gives CASSLAATSTDTQYF.

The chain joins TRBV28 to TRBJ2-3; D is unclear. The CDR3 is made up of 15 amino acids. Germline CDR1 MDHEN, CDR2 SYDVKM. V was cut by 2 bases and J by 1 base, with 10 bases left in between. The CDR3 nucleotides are TGTGCCAGCAGTTTAGTCCCCGTCGGCACAGATACGCAGTATTTT. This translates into CASSLVPVGTDTQYF.

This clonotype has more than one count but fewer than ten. CDR3 region: CASSYTITLGLAGELFF. As DNA, the CDR3 is TGTGCCAGCAGTTACACAATTACCCTTGGACTAGCGGGGGAGCTGTTTTTT. The chain has TRBV6-5 and TRBJ2-2; 9 bases fit TRBD2. V was clipped by 2 bases and J by 8 bases; unmatched bases: 12. This CDR3 has 17 residues. Germline CDR1 and CDR2: MNHEY and SVGAGI.

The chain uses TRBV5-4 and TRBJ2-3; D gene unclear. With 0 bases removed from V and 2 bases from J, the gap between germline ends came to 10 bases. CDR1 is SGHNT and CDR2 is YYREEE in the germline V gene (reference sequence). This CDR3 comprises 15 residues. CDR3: CASSLAPGHTDTQYF. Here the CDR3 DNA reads TGTGCCAGCAGCTTGGCTCCGGGCCACACAGATACGCAGTATTTT. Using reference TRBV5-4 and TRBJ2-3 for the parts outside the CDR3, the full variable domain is ETGVTQSPTHLIKTRGQQVTLRCSSQSGHNTVSWYQQALGQGPQFIFQYYREEENGRGNFPPRFSGLQFPNYSSELNVNALELDDSALYLCASSLAPGHTDTQYFGPGTRLTVL.